A selection of T cell receptor beta chains follows, all from one sample in a study of patients and donors after allogeneic stem cell transplantation. TCRdb reanalysed the RT-PCR reads using MiXCR and keeps one entry per CDR3 protein. The repertoire holds about 150,000 distinct CDR3 sequences, with approximately 25% as singletons. Material for sequencing was blood, either unsorted or a sorted T cell fraction (not recorded which). The receptors were gathered from a human donor who was either an allogeneic HSCT recipient or a stem cell or donor lymphocyte infusion donor (not recorded which). It is not recorded whose cells these are; they may come from a transplant donor. The conserved cysteine and the conserved F or W are not part of the CDR3 here.

TRBV29-1,SVEVQGARGSGANVLT
TRBV20-1,SARDSHPNEKLF
TRBV7-2,ASSFPFGGGNQPQH
TRBV20-1,SARDAGGFEQF
TRBV27,ASSRGSYNSPLH
TRBV29-1,SVGPSETGGGYGYT
TRBV5-1,ASSLSSYEQY
TRBV20-1,SARGGTGELF
TRBV20-1,SARVLAGSSYNEQF
TRBV6-2/TRBV6-3,ASSYSSPGHRTDTQY
TRBV12-3/TRBV12-4,ASSRQGGDTEAF
TRBV12-3/TRBV12-4,ASSLFDTISTDTQY
TRBV6-5,ASRMTSGGAGGNEQF
TRBV27,ASSPRTGQTYSYEQY
TRBV6-2/TRBV6-3,ASSLLPGLAGARYNEQF
TRBV5-1,ASSSIWRQETQY
TRBV2,ASRGWTGYNEQF
TRBV12-3/TRBV12-4,ASSGGQGAGELF
TRBV12-3/TRBV12-4,ASREQVSGNTIY
TRBV7-9,ASTVSGRRVGAF
TRBV6-1,ASTETGEPVTQY
TRBV10-3,AISESIPPGEFVSLGEQY
TRBV19,ASSILVPDTEAF
TRBV29-1,SVLVISGGADTQY
TRBV20-1,SASLPASYNEQF
TRBV29-1,SGRTTRATQY
TRBV5-5,ASSLGYNSPLH
TRBV5-1,ASSTGQFATNEKLF
TRBV7-2,ASSLDRGDEKLF
TRBV5-1,ASSLSKPGNTIY
TRBV7-8,ASSARTSGDYNEQF
TRBV12-3/TRBV12-4,ASSSDPLTQY
TRBV20-1,SVSNGKEQF
TRBV11-2,ASSLGLRGDEKLF
TRBV30,AWQQQGNEQF
TRBV20-1,SARRGAKNIQY
TRBV18,ASSRLSSGRAREQF
TRBV7-6,ASSTSGRTYEQY
TRBV7-9,ASSLGFSGTDEKLF
TRBV12-3/TRBV12-4,ASSFPGRGQPQH
TRBV12-3/TRBV12-4,ASSLSQVVAKNIQY
TRBV6-5,ASSYSTPAGRYGYT